This paragraph reports one T cell receptor (beta chain). Its antigen is as yet unknown. The data belong to a study of T cell responses to AZD1222 COVID-19 vaccine. Study-level background: Researchers grouped second doses given at about 4 or about 12 weeks into one pool. The study, taken as a whole, reports: Breadth and depth of Spike-specific TCRs rose after two AZD1222 doses. Only five or six individuals given AZD1222 were seropositive at baseline.

Produced via immunoSEQ multiplex PCR; TCRdb's table is partial and in-frame only. The sample lists 150,000 to 200,000 clones, around 92% occurring once. This CDR3 has 15 amino acids. Germline CDR1 is LNHNV and CDR2 is YYDKDF (reference sequence). V lost 5 bases to trimming and J lost 4 bases, with 15 bases between them. The chain recombines TRBV15 with TRBJ1-3, with D perhaps TRBD1 (6 bases). Sequences were derived from peripheral blood, sampled on day 0 of AZD1222 vaccination. The sequence was obtained from an adult in good health. The CDR3 DNA reads as TGTGCCACCAGCCCTGCGGCTGACAGGGGAAACACCATATATTTT. It is translated as CATSPAADRGNTIYF.